Listed below are T cell receptor beta chains from one sample, sequenced in a study of blood T cell repertoires in COVID-19. Assay used: immunoSEQ multiplex PCR; TCRdb lists only in-frame clones, some missing. The sample holds about 49,000 clones, about four fifths seen once. Material for sequencing was peripheral blood. These receptors all stem from a woman of 80 years or more with COVID-19, enrolled during active disease. Both conserved end residues are part of each CDR3. D genes are given only for firm matches. Clone size is not always given. Where it is, it says once, few, many or a class for expanded clones.

v_gene	j_gene	d_gene	abundance	CDR3nt	CDR3aa
TRBV28	TRBJ2-1	TRBD2	NA	TGTGCCAGCAGTTTTAGATGGGAGGGCCGTATTGAGCAGTTCTTC	CASSFRWEGRIEQFF
TRBV19	TRBJ1-3	NA	NA	TGTGCCAGTAGTATCAGGGGATCTGGAAACACCATATATTTT	CASSIRGSGNTIYF
TRBV24-1	TRBJ2-1	TRBD2	NA	TGTGCCACCAGTGACTCAACTAGCGGGATCAGGAATGAGCAGTTCTTC	CATSDSTSGIRNEQFF
TRBV6-5	TRBJ2-7	NA	NA	TGTGCCAGCGGGGACTCTTTAATCTACGAGCAGTACTTC	CASGDSLIYEQYF
TRBV28	TRBJ1-4	TRBD1	NA	TGTGCCAGCAGGGGACAGGGGGGTGCAACTAATGAAAAACTGTTTTTT	CASRGQGGATNEKLFF
TRBV5-8	TRBJ1-6	NA	once	TGTGCCAGCAGCGAGAGGGAGGGGTTGTATAATTCACCCCTCCACTTT	CASSEREGLYNSPLHF
TRBV7-9	TRBJ1-2	NA	NA	TGTGCCAGCAGCCCCCTGAGGGGCTACACCTTC	CASSPLRGYTF
TRBV6-6	TRBJ2-3	TRBD2	NA	TGTGCCAGCAGTTACTCTCGACTAGCGTTCACAGATACGCAGTATTTT	CASSYSRLAFTDTQYF
TRBV2	TRBJ2-3	TRBD2	once	TGTGCCATCCGACTAGCGGATTCCACAGATACGCAGTATTTT	CAIRLADSTDTQYF
TRBV3-1/TRBV3-2	TRBJ2-6	NA	NA	TGTGCCAGCAGCCTGCCAGGTTGGGCTTCTGGGGCCAACGTCCTGACTTTC	CASSLPGWASGANVLTF
TRBV19	TRBJ2-7	TRBD2	NA	TGTGCCAGTAGTAATTTAGCGGGAGGGAGGTCCGAGCAGTACTTC	CASSNLAGGRSEQYF
TRBV10-3	TRBJ2-1	TRBD2	NA	TGTGCCATCAGCGATGGACTAGCGGGAGACAATGAGCAGTTCTTC	CAISDGLAGDNEQFF
TRBV27	TRBJ2-3	TRBD1	NA	TGTGCCAGCAGTCCGGGACAGGCAGGATGGGCAGATACGCAGTATTTT	CASSPGQAGWADTQYF
TRBV6-5	TRBJ2-1	NA	NA	TGTGCCAGCAGACAGATAGAATACTCCTACAATGAGCAGTTCTTC	CASRQIEYSYNEQFF
TRBV7-8	TRBJ2-7	NA	NA	TGTGCCAGCAGCCAAAACAGGGCCTACGAGCAGTACTTC	CASSQNRAYEQYF
TRBV5-1	TRBJ1-1	NA	NA	TGCGCCAGCAGCTTGTTAACAGGGCAGAACACTGAAGCTTTCTTT	CASSLLTGQNTEAFF
TRBV18	TRBJ2-7	NA	NA	TGTGCCAGCTCACCACGTAGCTCCTACGAGCAGTACTTC	CASSPRSSYEQYF
TRBV7-8	TRBJ2-2	NA	NA	TGTGCCAGCAGCTTTGCCTATAAACAGACGAACACCGGGGAGCTGTTTTTT	CASSFAYKQTNTGELFF
TRBV27	TRBJ1-1	NA	NA	TGTGCCAGCAGGGAATTCGGACAGCGCACTGAAGCTTTCTTT	CASREFGQRTEAFF
TRBV7-9	TRBJ2-5	TRBD1	NA	TGTGCCAGCAGTCGACAGGGGGCGATGCAAGAGACCCAGTACTTC	CASSRQGAMQETQYF
TRBV7-8	TRBJ2-5	TRBD1	NA	TGTGCCAGCAGCCCTAGCGTCGGGACAGGGAAAGAGACCCAGTACTTC	CASSPSVGTGKETQYF
TRBV19	TRBJ1-2	TRBD1	NA	TGTGCCAGTAGTCCCGGACAGGGGCCGTATGGCTACACCTTC	CASSPGQGPYGYTF
TRBV18	TRBJ1-2	TRBD1	NA	TGTGCCAGCTCCCCGGGACAGGGGTACTATGGCTACACCTTC	CASSPGQGYYGYTF
TRBV3-1/TRBV3-2	TRBJ2-1	NA	few	TGTGCCAGCAGCCAACCGAGCCGGGGCTACAATGAGCAGTTCTTC	CASSQPSRGYNEQFF
TRBV7-3	TRBJ2-5	NA	few	TGTGCCAGCAGCCTGCGGGGTAGCGGTGGAGAGACCCAGTACTTC	CASSLRGSGGETQYF
TRBV2	TRBJ2-2	TRBD1	few	TGTGCCAGCAGTGCTCCGACAGGGGGCTCCGGGGAGCTGTTTTTT	CASSAPTGGSGELFF
TRBV3-1/TRBV3-2	TRBJ1-6	TRBD1	once	TGTGCCAGCAGCCAAGGACAGGGGGCTTATTCACCCCTCCACTTT	CASSQGQGAYSPLHF
TRBV19	TRBJ1-5	NA	many	TGTGCCAGTAGTATTGGGGGGGGAAGCAATCAGCCCCAGCATTTT	CASSIGGGSNQPQHF
TRBV6-5	TRBJ2-1	TRBD2	NA	TGTGCCAGCAGGGCTAGCGGGGACAATGAGCAGTTCTTC	CASRASGDNEQFF
TRBV27	TRBJ1-5	NA	few	TGTGCCAGCAGTTTATCGGCAGGGCCTCAGCCCCAGCATTTT	CASSLSAGPQPQHF